This T cell receptor (beta chain) was captured by sequencing in a study of breast tumors, draining lymph nodes, adjacent tissues. CDR1 MNHEY and CDR2 SMNVEV come from the germline V gene (reference sequence). The CDR3 is 17 amino acids. V lost 3 bases to trimming and J lost 7 bases; unmatched junction nucleotides: 11. Study outcomes and limitations: Compared with lymph nodes, tumors were less diverse; compared with nontumor tissue, more. Luminal-like breast cancer showed significantly greater tumor-nontumor repertoire similarity than basal-like breast cancer did.

One entry per CDR3 protein results from TCRdb running MiXCR on the multiplex PCR reads. The sample has 150,000 or so distinct CDR3 sequences, approximately 33% seen once. Breast cancer patients provided tissue from their axillary draining lymph nodes. In its sample, this clonotype was seen many times. Its antigen is unknown. Sequencing was performed on axillary lymph node tissue. This sequence joins TRBV27 and TRBJ2-7; TRBD2 agrees at 14 bases. The receptor was derived from a female donor with breast cancer. Some clones in this sample may be carry-over from other donors' samples. The CDR3 bases are TGTGCCAGCAGTTTGGGACTAGCGGGAGTGGGTGAGGAGGAGCAGTACTTC. Translation: CASSLGLAGVGEEEQYF.